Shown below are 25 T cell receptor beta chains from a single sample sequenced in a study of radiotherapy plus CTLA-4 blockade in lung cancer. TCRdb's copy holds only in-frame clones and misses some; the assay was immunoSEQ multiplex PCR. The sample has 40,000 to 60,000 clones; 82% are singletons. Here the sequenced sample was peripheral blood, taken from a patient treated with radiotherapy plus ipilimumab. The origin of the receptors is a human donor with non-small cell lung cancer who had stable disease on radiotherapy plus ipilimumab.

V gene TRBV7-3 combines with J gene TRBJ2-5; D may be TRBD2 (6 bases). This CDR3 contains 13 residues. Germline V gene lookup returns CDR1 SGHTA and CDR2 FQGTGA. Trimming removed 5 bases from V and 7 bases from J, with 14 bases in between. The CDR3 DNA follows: TGTGCCAGCAGCACCGGGACTGTGGGGACCCAGTACTTC. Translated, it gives CASSTGTVGTQYF.

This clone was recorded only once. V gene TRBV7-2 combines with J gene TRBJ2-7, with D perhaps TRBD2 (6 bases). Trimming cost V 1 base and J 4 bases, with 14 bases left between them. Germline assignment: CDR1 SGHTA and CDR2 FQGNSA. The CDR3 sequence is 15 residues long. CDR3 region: CASSLDPGATYEQYF. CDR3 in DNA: TGTGCCAGCAGCTTAGATCCGGGAGCGACATACGAGCAGTACTTC.

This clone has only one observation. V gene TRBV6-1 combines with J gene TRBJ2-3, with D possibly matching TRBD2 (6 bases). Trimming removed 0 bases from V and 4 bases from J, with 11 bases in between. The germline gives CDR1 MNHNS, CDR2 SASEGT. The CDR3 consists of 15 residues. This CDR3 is CASSEAGRRADTQYF. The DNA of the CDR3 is TGTGCCAGCAGTGAAGCGGGTAGGAGGGCAGATACGCAGTATTTT.

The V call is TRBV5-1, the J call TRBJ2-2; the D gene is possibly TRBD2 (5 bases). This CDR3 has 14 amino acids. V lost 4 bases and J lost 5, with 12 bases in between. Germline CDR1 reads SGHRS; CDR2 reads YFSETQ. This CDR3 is CASSQDEGTGELFF. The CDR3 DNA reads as TGCGCCAGCAGCCAAGATGAGGGTACCGGGGAGCTGTTTTTT. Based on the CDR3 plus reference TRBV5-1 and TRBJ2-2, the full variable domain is KAGVTQTPRYLIKTRGQQVTLSCSPISGHRSVSWYQQTPGQGLQFLFEYFSETQRNKGNFPGRFSGRQFSNSRSEMNVSTLELGDSALYLCASSQDEGTGELFFGEGSRLTVL.

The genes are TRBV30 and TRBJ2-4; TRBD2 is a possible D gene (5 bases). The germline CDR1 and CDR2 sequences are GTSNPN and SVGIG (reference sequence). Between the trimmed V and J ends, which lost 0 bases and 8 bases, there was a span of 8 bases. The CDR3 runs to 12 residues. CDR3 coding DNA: TGTGCCTGGAGTGTAGGAGGAGACATTCAGTACTTC. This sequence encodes CAWSVGGDIQYF.

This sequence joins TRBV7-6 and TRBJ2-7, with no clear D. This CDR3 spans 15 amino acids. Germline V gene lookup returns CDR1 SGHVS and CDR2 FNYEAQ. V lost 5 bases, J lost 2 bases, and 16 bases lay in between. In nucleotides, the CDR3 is TGTGCCAGCAGCCCCCGCGGCGGCAGAGCCTACGAGCAGTACTTC. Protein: CASSPRGGRAYEQYF.

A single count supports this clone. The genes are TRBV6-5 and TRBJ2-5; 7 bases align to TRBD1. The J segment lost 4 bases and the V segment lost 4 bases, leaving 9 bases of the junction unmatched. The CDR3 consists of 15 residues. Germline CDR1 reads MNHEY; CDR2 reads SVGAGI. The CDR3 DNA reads TGTGCCAGCAGTTTACAGGGGTCCTGGTTAGAGACCCAGTACTTC. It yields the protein CASSLQGSWLETQYF.

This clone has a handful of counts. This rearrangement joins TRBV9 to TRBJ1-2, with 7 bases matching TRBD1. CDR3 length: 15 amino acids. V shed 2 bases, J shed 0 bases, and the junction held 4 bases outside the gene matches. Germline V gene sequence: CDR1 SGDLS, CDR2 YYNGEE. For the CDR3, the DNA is TGTGCCAGCAGCGTTGGACAGGACCCTAACTATGGCTACACCTTC. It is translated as CASSVGQDPNYGYTF.

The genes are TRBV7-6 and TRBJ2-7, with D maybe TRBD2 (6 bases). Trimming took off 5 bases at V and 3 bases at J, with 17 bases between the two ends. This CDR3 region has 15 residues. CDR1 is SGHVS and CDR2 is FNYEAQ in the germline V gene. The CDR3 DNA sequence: TGTGCCAGCAGCCCTAGTTCGGTTAGCGGCTACGAGCAGTACTTC. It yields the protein CASSPSSVSGYEQYF.

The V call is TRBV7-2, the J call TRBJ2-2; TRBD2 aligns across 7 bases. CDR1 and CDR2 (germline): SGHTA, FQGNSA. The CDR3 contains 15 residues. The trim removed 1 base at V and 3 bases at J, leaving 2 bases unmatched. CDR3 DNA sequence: TGTGCCAGCAGCTTAGGTGCGGGGGACACCGGGGAGCTGTTTTTT. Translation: CASSLGAGDTGELFF.

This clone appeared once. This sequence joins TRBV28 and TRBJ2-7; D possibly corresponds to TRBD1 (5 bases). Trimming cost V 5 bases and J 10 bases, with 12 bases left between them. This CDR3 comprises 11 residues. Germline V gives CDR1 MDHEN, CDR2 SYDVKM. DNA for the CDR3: TGTGCCAGCAGTCTACGACAGCATCAGTACTTC. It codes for CASSLRQHQYF.

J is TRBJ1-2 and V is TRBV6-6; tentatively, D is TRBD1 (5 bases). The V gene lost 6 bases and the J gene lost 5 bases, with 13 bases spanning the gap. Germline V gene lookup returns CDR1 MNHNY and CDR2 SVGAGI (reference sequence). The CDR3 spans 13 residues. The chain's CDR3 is CASSGTLDYGYTF. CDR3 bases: TGTGCCAGCAGCGGGACTTTGGATTATGGCTACACCTTC.

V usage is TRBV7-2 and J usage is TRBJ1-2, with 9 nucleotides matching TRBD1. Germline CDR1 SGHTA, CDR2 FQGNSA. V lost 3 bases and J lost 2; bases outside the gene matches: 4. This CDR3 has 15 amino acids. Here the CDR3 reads CASSFTGTGNYGYTF. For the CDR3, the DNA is TGTGCCAGCAGCTTCACCGGGACAGGGAACTATGGCTACACCTTC.

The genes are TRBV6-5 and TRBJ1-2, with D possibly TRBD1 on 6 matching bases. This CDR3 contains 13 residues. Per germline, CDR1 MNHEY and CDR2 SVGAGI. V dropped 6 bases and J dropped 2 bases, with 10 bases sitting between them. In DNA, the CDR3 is TGTGCCAGCAGCAAGGACAGCAACTATGGCTACACCTTC. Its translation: CASSKDSNYGYTF.

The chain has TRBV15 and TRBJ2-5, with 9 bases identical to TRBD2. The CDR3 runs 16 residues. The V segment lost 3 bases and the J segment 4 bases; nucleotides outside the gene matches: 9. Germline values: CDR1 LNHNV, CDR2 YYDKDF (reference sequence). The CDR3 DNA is TGTGCCACCAGCAGGGGACGGGATAGCGGGGGAGAGACCCAGTACTTC. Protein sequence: CATSRGRDSGGETQYF.

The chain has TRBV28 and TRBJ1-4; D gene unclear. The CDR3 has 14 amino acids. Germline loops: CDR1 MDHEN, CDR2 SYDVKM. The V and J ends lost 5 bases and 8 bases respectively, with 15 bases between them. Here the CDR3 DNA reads TGTGCCAGCAGTCTGGCCGGGGTAGGGGAAAAACTGTTTTTT. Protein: CASSLAGVGEKLFF.

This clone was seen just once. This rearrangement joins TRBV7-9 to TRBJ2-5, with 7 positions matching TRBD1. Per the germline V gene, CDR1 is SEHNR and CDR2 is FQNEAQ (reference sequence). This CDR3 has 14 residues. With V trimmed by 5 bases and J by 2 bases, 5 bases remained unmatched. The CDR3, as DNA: TGTGCCAGCAGCAGCCGGGACAGACAAGAGACCCAGTACTTC. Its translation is CASSSRDRQETQYF.

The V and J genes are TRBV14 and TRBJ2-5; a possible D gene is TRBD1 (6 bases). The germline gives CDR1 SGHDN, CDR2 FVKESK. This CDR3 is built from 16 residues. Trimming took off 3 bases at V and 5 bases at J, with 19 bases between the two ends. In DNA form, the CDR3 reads TGTGCCAGCAGCCAGGGCACTGGCAGCCAGGGGGAGACCCAGTACTTC. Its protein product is CASSQGTGSQGETQYF.

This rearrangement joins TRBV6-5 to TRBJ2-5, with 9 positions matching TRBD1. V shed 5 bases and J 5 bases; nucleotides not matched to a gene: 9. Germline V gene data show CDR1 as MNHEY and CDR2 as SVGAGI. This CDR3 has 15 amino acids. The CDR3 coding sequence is TGTGCCAGCAGTCCATGGACAGGGGAAGTGGAGACCCAGTACTTC. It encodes CASSPWTGEVETQYF.

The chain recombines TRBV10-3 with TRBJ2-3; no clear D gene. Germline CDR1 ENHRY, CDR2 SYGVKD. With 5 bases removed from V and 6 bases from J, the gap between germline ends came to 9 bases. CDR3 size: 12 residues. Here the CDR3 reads CAISHPRDTQYF. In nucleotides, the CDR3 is TGTGCCATCAGTCACCCCCGGGATACGCAGTATTTT.

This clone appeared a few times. Here the CDR3 DNA reads TGTGCCAGCAGGGCGGGAGCGGGCGATACGCAGTATTTT. It encodes CASRAGAGDTQYF. J is TRBJ2-3 and V is TRBV7-2; 7 bases agree with TRBD2. CDR1 and CDR2 (germline): SGHTA, FQGNSA. The CDR3 extends over 13 amino acids. J was trimmed by 6 bases and V by 6 bases; bases with no gene match: 6.

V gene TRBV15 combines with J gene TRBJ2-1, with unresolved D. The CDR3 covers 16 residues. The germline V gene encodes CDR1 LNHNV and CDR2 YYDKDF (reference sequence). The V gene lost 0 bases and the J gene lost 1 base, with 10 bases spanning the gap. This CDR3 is CATSRDIGVSYNEQFF. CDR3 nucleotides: TGTGCCACCAGCAGAGATATTGGAGTTTCCTACAATGAGCAGTTCTTC.

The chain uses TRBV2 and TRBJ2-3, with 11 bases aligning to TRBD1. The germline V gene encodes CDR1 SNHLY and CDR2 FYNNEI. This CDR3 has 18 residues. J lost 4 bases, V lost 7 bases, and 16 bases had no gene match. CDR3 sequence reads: CASTRDRGFNWEADTQYF. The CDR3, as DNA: TGTGCCAGCACCCGGGACAGGGGGTTTAATTGGGAAGCAGATACGCAGTATTTT.

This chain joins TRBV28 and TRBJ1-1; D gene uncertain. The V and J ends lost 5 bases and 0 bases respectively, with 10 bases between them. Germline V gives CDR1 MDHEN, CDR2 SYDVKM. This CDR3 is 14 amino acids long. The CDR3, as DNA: TGTGCCAGCAGTCCACAGTTCATGAACACTGAAGCTTTCTTT. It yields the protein CASSPQFMNTEAFF.

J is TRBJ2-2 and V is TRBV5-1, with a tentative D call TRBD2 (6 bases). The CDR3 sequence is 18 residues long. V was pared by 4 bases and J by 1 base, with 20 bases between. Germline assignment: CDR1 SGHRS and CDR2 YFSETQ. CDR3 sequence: CASSQPVGLALNTGELFF. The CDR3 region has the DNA TGCGCCAGCAGCCAGCCGGTGGGGCTAGCGTTGAACACCGGGGAGCTGTTTTTT.